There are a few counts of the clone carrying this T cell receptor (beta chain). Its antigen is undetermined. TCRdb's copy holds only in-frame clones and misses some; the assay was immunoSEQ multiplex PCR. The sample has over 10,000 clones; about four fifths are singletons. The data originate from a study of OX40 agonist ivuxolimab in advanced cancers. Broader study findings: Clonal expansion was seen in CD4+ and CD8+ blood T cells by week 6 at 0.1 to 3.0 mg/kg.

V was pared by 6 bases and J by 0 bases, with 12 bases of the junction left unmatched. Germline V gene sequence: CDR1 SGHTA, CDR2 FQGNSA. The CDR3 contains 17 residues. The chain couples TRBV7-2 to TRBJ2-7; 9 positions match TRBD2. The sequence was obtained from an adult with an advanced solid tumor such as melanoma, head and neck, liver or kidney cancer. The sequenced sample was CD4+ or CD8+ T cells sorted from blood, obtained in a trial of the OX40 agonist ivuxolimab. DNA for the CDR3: TGTGCCAGCAGTGGGGGCGGGAGGGCTGGTTTCTCCTACGAGCAGTACTTC. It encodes CASSGGGRAGFSYEQYF.